The following is a T cell receptor (beta chain) sequence with its context. The antigen remains undetermined. The data belong to a study of vaccination and CD4 T cells after COVID-19. On the study more broadly: Convalescent donors totaled six males and four females, including two who were Hispanic. Overall study findings and caveats: This study had few convalescent patients and no early post-infection samples.

Dates of PCR positivity, March to December 2020, preceded the US Alpha, Beta and Delta variants. The V gene's germline CDR1 is MDHEN and CDR2 SYDVKM. This CDR3 has 14 residues. Trimming removed 6 bases from V and 6 bases from J, with 18 bases in between. Using its own MiXCR run on the PCR reads, TCRdb lists one record per CDR3 protein. This sample has tens of thousands of distinct CDR3 sequences, with 50% to 65% found just once. This chain links TRBV28 with TRBJ2-7; perhaps TRBD2 as D (6 bases). This sequence was found in a human donor who had recovered from COVID-19. The sample in question was CD4+ T cells from blood, obtained before SARS-CoV-2 vaccination. The CDR3 loop reads CASSLRSGVLEQYF. CDR3 nucleotide sequence: TGTGCCAGCAGCCTTAGGTCGGGGGTGCTCGAGCAGTACTTC.